The 21 T cell receptor beta chains below were found in one sample sequenced in a study of blood T cell repertoires in COVID-19. Only in-frame clones appear in the TCRdb table, and some are missing; sequencing was by immunoSEQ multiplex PCR. The sample shows 150,000 to 160,000 clones, 83% of them seen only once. The sequencing input was peripheral blood. The receptors derive from a woman in her sixties with COVID-19, enrolled during active disease.

The V call is TRBV28, the J call TRBJ1-1; no firm D call. The germline V gene encodes CDR1 MDHEN and CDR2 SYDVKM. The germline V and J ends were trimmed by 5 bases and 3 bases, with 10 bases remaining between them. The CDR3 totals 13 residues. The CDR3 DNA sequence: TGTGCCAGCAGTCTCCCAGGCGACACTGAAGCTTTCTTT. Protein product: CASSLPGDTEAFF.

In DNA form, the CDR3 reads TGCGCCAGCAGCTTGACCCGGGACAGTAATTCACCCCTCCACTTT. Protein product: CASSLTRDSNSPLHF. The gene calls are TRBV5-1 and TRBJ1-6; TRBD1 aligns across 7 bases. CDR1 is SGHRS, CDR2 YFSETQ, per germline. With V trimmed by 1 base and J by 6 bases, 4 bases remained unmatched. The CDR3 is 15 residues long.

The V call is TRBV19, the J call TRBJ2-5, with TRBD1 matching over 10 bases. CDR3 size: 16 residues. CDR1 LNHDA and CDR2 SQIVND come from the germline V gene (reference sequence). J lost 3 bases, V lost 1 base, and 5 bases had no gene match. CDR3 in amino acids: CASSIGAGTGEETQYF. CDR3 nucleotides: TGTGCCAGTAGTATAGGCGCCGGGACAGGGGAAGAGACCCAGTACTTC.

This clone was seen just once. J is TRBJ2-5 and V is TRBV15; tentative D call: TRBD2 (6 bases). Germline V lookup: CDR1 LNHNV, CDR2 YYDKDF (reference sequence). V was shortened by 0 bases and J by 5 bases, with 13 bases between the two germline ends. The length of the CDR3 is 15 residues. In DNA, the CDR3 is TGTGCCACCAGCAGAGAACGGAGGGGAGCCGAGACCCAGTACTTC. Its protein is CATSRERRGAETQYF.

The chain links TRBV3-1 (or the pseudogene TRBV3-2) to TRBJ2-2, with a tentative D call TRBD2 (6 bases). The germline V gene encodes CDR1 LGHDT and CDR2 YNNKEL (reference sequence). The CDR3 totals 16 residues. Trimming removed 2 bases at V and 1 base at J, with 11 bases between. CDR3 sequence: CASSQRRGMNTGELFF. The DNA for the CDR3 is TGTGCCAGCAGCCAACGGCGGGGCATGAACACCGGGGAGCTGTTTTTT.

The chain carries TRBV3-1 (or the pseudogene TRBV3-2) and TRBJ1-2, with TRBD1 as a possible D gene (5 bases). The CDR3 has 15 amino acids. CDR1 and CDR2 from the germline V gene are LGHDT and YNNKEL (reference sequence). Trimming cost V 1 base and J 6 bases, with 15 bases left between them. CDR3 DNA sequence: TGTGCCAGCAGCCAAGTCCGGGCAGGGTTTGATGGCTACACCTTC. Amino acid sequence: CASSQVRAGFDGYTF.

This sequence joins TRBV7-9 and TRBJ1-4, with 9 bases lining up with TRBD1. Germline V gene data show CDR1 as SEHNR and CDR2 as FQNEAQ (reference sequence). V shed 4 bases, J shed 3 bases, and the junction held 9 bases outside the gene matches. This CDR3 has 17 residues. The CDR3 sequence: CASSYGTGSASNEKLFF. The CDR3 DNA is TGTGCCAGCAGCTATGGGACAGGGTCTGCATCTAATGAAAAACTGTTTTTT.

The genes are TRBV5-1 and TRBJ2-1; 8 bases are shared with TRBD2. This CDR3 contains 16 residues. The germline gives CDR1 SGHRS, CDR2 YFSETQ. J was trimmed by 8 bases and V by 0 bases; bases with no gene match: 10. The CDR3 protein is CASSLGLAGGGDEQFF. In DNA form, the CDR3 reads TGCGCCAGCAGCTTGGGGCTGGCGGGGGGCGGGGATGAGCAGTTCTTC.

This clone has just a few counts. The chain uses TRBV7-8 and TRBJ2-2; TRBD1 is a possible D gene (5 bases). Germline CDR1 SGHVS, CDR2 FQNEAQ. The CDR3 covers 16 residues. Trimming cost V 0 bases and J 7 bases, with 15 bases left between them. CDR3 sequence: CASSLAHQGRGGELFF. Written as DNA, the CDR3 is TGTGCCAGCAGCTTAGCTCACCAGGGAAGGGGCGGGGAGCTGTTTTTT.

This chain links TRBV19 with TRBJ2-3, with 7 bases identical to TRBD1. CDR1 is LNHDA and CDR2 is SQIVND in the germline V gene (reference sequence). The CDR3 covers 15 residues. The J segment lost 6 bases and the V segment lost 2 bases, leaving 8 bases of the junction unmatched. The CDR3 sequence: CASSIPPGGTDTQYF. CDR3 coding DNA: TGTGCCAGTAGTATACCGCCAGGGGGAACGGATACGCAGTATTTT.

The chain joins TRBV5-4 to TRBJ2-5; weak D call: TRBD2 (5 bases). Germline V gene sequence: CDR1 SGHNT, CDR2 YYREEE (reference sequence). V was pared by 2 bases and J by 1 base, with 9 bases between. CDR3 size: 14 residues. CDR3 sequence (DNA): TGTGCCAGCAGCTTCACTAGGTCCCAAGAGACCCAGTACTTC. This gives the protein CASSFTRSQETQYF.

The chain has TRBV7-3 and TRBJ1-1, with 7 bases aligning to TRBD1. The CDR3 consists of 16 residues. V shed 4 bases, J shed 0 bases, and the junction held 8 bases outside the gene matches. Germline V gene data show CDR1 as SGHTA and CDR2 as FQGTGA. CDR3 residues: CASSSRLTGLNTEAFF. The DNA for the CDR3 is TGTGCCAGCAGCTCCCGCCTGACAGGGCTGAACACTGAAGCTTTCTTT.

The CDR3 reads CASSSQREFAYEQYF. The CDR3 DNA reads as TGTGCCAGCAGCTCCCAGCGGGAGTTCGCATACGAGCAGTACTTC. This rearrangement joins TRBV7-9 to TRBJ2-7, with 8 bases matching TRBD2. CDR3 length: 15 residues. V dropped 4 bases and J dropped 4; count of bases not matched to a gene: 9. CDR1 and CDR2 (germline): SEHNR, FQNEAQ (reference sequence).

The V gene is TRBV28, the J gene TRBJ2-7; tentative D call: TRBD2 (5 bases). In germline, CDR1 is MDHEN, CDR2 SYDVKM. The CDR3 extends over 16 amino acids. Trimming left V 0 bases short and J 5 bases short, with 17 bases between. This CDR3 is CASSLWGASTSDEQYV. The DNA for the CDR3 is TGTGCCAGCAGTTTATGGGGAGCATCTACATCTGACGAGCAGTACGTC.

The chain couples TRBV7-2 to TRBJ1-1, with a possible D match to TRBD1 (6 bases). From germline, CDR1 is SGHTA and CDR2 FQGNSA. This CDR3 spans 14 amino acids. Trimming stripped 3 bases from V and 4 bases from J, with 12 bases between. This CDR3 is CASSFGGPSTEAFF. Here the CDR3 DNA reads TGTGCCAGCAGCTTCGGGGGGCCGAGCACTGAAGCTTTCTTT.

This CDR3 reads CASSVDASGVYNEQFF. CDR3 DNA: TGTGCCAGCAGCGTAGATGCCAGCGGGGTCTACAATGAGCAGTTCTTC. The J gene is TRBJ2-1, the V gene TRBV9; 7 bases map to TRBD2. This CDR3 comprises 16 residues. The V gene end was trimmed by 0 bases and the J gene end by 3 bases; junction bases not matched to a gene: 6. Germline values: CDR1 SGDLS, CDR2 YYNGEE.

The J gene is TRBJ1-1, the V gene TRBV27, with D tentatively TRBD1 (5 bases). V was clipped by 5 bases and J by 0 bases, with 16 bases between them. This CDR3 is built from 16 residues. Germline CDR1 reads MNHEY; CDR2 reads SMNVEV (reference sequence). The CDR3 loop reads CASSPVYGGMNTEAFF. The CDR3 DNA follows: TGTGCCAGCAGTCCGGTTTACGGGGGTATGAACACTGAAGCTTTCTTT.

This rearrangement joins TRBV12-5 to TRBJ1-2, with 7 bases identical to TRBD1. The CDR3 is 15 amino acids. V trimming: 1 base; J trimming: 2 bases; junction bases outside the gene matches: 4. Germline V lookup: CDR1 LGHNT, CDR2 FRNRAP. The CDR3, as DNA: TGTGCTAGTGGTTTGGCAGACAGGGAGAACTATGGCTACACCTTC. Its translation is CASGLADRENYGYTF.

In DNA, the CDR3 is TGTGCCAGCAGTTACTCTGGGGGGGAGCAGTACGTC. Encoded protein: CASSYSGGEQYV. V gene TRBV6-6 combines with J gene TRBJ2-7; D is possibly TRBD2 (6 bases). Per the germline V gene, CDR1 is MNHNY and CDR2 is SVGAGI (reference sequence). This CDR3 region has 12 residues. Trimming took off 0 bases at V and 7 bases at J, with 7 bases between the two ends.

The chain links TRBV11-2 to TRBJ2-2; 7 nucleotides agree with TRBD2. V shed 8 bases and J 0 bases; nucleotides not matched to a gene: 6. Germline assignment: CDR1 SGHAT and CDR2 FQNNGV. CDR3 length: 15 amino acids. The CDR3 DNA reads as TGTGCCAGCGTCCGCGGGAGTACGAACACCGGGGAGCTGTTTTTT. It translates to CASVRGSTNTGELFF.

The J gene is TRBJ2-3, the V gene TRBV29-1; D uncertain. The CDR3 has 14 amino acids. Per the germline V gene, CDR1 is SQVTM and CDR2 is ANQGSEA. The V gene lost 6 bases and the J gene lost 0 bases, with 13 bases spanning the gap. The chain's CDR3 is CSVVAPTSTDTQYF. The CDR3 nucleotides are TGCAGCGTGGTAGCCCCCACTAGCACAGATACGCAGTATTTT.